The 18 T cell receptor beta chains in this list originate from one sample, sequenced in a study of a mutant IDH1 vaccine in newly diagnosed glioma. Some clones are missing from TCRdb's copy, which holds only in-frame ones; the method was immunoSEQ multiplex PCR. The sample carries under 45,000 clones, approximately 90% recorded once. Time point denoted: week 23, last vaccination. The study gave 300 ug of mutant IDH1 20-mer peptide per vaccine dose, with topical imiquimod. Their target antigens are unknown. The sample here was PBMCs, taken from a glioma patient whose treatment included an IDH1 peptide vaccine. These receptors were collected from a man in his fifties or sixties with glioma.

The CDR3 here is CASSQNQGAWVSYEQYF. The CDR3, as DNA: TGCGCCAGCAGCCAAAACCAGGGGGCCTGGGTCAGCTACGAGCAGTACTTC. This chain connects TRBV4-1 to TRBJ2-7; 8 nucleotides agree with TRBD1. CDR1 is MGHRA, CDR2 YSYEKL, per germline. The CDR3 extends over 17 amino acids. After removal of 2 bases from V and 3 bases from J, the junction contained 12 bases not matched to a gene.

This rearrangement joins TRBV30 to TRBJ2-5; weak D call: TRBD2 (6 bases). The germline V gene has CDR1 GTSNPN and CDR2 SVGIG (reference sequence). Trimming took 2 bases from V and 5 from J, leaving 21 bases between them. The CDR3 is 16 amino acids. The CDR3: CAWSITRDSSRETQYF. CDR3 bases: TGTGCCTGGAGTATAACTCGGGACTCCTCCCGGGAGACCCAGTACTTC.

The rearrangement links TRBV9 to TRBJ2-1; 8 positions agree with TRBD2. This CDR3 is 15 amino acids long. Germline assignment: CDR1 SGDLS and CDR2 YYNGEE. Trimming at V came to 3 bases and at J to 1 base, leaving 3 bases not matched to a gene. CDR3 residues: CASSATSGSYNEQFF. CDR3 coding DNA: TGTGCCAGCAGCGCCACTAGCGGATCCTACAATGAGCAGTTCTTC.

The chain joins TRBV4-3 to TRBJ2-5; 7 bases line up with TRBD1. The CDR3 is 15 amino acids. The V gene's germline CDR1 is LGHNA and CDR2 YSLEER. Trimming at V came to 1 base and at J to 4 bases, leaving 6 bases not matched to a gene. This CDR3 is CASSQVGRGLETQYF. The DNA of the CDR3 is TGCGCCAGCAGCCAAGTGGGCAGGGGGTTAGAGACCCAGTACTTC.

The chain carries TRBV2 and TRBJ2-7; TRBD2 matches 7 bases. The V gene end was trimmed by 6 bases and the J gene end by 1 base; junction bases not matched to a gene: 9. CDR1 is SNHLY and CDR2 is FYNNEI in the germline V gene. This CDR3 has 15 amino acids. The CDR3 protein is CASRTSGLPSYEQYF. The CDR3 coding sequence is TGTGCCAGCAGGACCTCGGGACTACCGTCCTACGAGCAGTACTTC.

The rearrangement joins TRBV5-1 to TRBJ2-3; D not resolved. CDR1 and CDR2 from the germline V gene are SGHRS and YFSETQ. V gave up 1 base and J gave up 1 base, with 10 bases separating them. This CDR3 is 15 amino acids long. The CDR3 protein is CASSLWAGRTDTQYF. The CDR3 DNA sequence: TGCGCCAGCAGCTTGTGGGCAGGCCGCACAGATACGCAGTATTTT.

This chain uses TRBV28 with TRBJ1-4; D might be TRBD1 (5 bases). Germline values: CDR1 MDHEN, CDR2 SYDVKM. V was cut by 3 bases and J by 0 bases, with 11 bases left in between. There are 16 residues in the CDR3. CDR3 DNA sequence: TGTGCCAGCAGTTTTTTAGGGGCGGCAACTAATGAAAAACTGTTTTTT. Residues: CASSFLGAATNEKLFF.

For the CDR3, the DNA is TGTGCCAGCAATCCCCCGAACCAGGGGTATGGCTACACCTTC. Its protein product is CASNPPNQGYGYTF. The chain combines TRBV7-8 with TRBJ1-2, with D tentatively TRBD1 (6 bases). CDR1 and CDR2 from the germline V gene are SGHVS and FQNEAQ. The V end lost 7 bases, the J end lost 5 bases, and 17 bases lay between the germline ends. CDR3 length: 14 amino acids. The full variable domain, in which reference TRBV7-8 and TRBJ1-2 provide the parts outside the CDR3, is GAGVSQSPRYKVAKRGQDVALRCDPISGHVSLFWYQQALGQGPEFLTYFQNEAQLDKSGLPSDRFFAERPEGSVSTLKIQRTQQEDSAVYLCASNPPNQGYGYTFGSGTRLTVV.

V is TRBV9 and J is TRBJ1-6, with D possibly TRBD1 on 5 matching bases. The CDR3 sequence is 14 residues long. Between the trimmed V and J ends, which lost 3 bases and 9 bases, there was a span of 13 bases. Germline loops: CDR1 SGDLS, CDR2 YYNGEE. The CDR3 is CASSAAGGGSPLHF. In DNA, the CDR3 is TGTGCCAGCAGCGCGGCGGGGGGTGGTTCACCCCTCCACTTT.

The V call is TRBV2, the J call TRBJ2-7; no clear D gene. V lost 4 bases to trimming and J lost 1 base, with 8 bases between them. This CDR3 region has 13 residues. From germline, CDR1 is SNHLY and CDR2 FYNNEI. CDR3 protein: CASSAVRSYEQYF. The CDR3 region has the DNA TGTGCCAGCAGTGCAGTCAGGTCCTACGAGCAGTACTTC.

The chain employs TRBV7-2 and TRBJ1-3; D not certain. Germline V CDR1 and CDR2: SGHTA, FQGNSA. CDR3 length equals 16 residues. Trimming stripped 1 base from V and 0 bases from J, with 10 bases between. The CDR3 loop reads CASSLGFPSSGNTIYF. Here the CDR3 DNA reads TGTGCCAGCAGCTTAGGGTTCCCGAGCTCTGGAAACACCATATATTTT.

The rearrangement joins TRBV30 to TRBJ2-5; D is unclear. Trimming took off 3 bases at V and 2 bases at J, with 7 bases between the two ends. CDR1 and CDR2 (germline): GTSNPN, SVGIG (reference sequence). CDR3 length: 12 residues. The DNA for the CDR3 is TGTGCCTGGAGGGGGTTTCAAGAGACCCAGTACTTC. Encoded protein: CAWRGFQETQYF.

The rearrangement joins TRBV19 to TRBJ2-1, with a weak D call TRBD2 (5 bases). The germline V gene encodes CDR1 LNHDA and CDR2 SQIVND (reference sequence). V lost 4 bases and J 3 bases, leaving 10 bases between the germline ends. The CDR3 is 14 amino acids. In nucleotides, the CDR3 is TGTGCCAGTAGTAGGGCCGGGGTCTACAATGAGCAGTTCTTC. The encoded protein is CASSRAGVYNEQFF.

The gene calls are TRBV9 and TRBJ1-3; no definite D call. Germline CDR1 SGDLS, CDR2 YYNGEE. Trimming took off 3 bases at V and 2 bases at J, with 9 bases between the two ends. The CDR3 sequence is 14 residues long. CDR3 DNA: TGTGCCAGCAGCGAGGGTGGCACTGGAAACACCATATATTTT. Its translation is CASSEGGTGNTIYF.

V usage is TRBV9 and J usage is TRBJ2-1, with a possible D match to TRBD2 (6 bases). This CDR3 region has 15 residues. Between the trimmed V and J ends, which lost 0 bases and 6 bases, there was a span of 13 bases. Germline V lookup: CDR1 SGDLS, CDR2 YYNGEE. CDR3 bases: TGTGCCAGCAGCGTAGCGAACCGGGGGTTCAATGAGCAGTTCTTC. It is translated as CASSVANRGFNEQFF.

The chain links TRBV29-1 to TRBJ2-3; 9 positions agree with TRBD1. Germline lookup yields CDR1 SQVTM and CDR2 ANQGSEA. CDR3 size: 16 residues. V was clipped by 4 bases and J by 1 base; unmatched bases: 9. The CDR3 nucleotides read TGCAGCGTTGCGGGTACAGGGGGCTCAGGCACAGATACGCAGTATTTT. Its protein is CSVAGTGGSGTDTQYF.

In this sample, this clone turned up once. The CDR3 DNA reads TGTGCCACCAGCAGACCGAACAGGGCCTACAATGAGCAGTTCTTC. It specifies CATSRPNRAYNEQFF. The V and J genes are TRBV15 and TRBJ2-1; D is possibly TRBD1 (6 bases). Germline CDR1 LNHNV, CDR2 YYDKDF (reference sequence). V was cut by 2 bases and J by 2 bases, with 10 bases left in between. The CDR3 contains 15 residues.

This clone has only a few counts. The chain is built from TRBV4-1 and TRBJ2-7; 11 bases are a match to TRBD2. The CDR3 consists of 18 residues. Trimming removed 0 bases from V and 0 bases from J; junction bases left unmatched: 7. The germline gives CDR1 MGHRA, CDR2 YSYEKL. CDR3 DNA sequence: TGCGCCAGCAGCCAAGATTGGGGGACTAGCGGAGCCTCCTACGAGCAGTACTTC. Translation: CASSQDWGTSGASYEQYF.